The 5 T cell receptor beta chains listed next were all sequenced from one sample in a study of CD8 T cell repertoires and HIV-1 epitope variants. Assay used: immunoSEQ multiplex PCR; TCRdb lists only in-frame clones, some missing. This sample has approximately 5,000 clones; less than 70% occur once, and the top ten carry 40% to 45%. The antigens for these receptors are not known. The material sequenced was cultured CD8+ T cells derived from PBMCs. The receptors here all came from a male donor with HIV.

V and J are TRBV5-4 and TRBJ1-5; D gene uncertain. Germline loops: CDR1 SGHNT, CDR2 YYREEE (reference sequence). This CDR3 has 12 residues. Trimming shortened V by 0 bases and J by 3 bases, and 1 base separated the two germline ends. The CDR3 protein is CASSLDNQPQHF. The CDR3 DNA sequence: TGTGCCAGCAGCTTGGACAATCAGCCCCAGCATTTT. Supplemented by reference TRBV5-4 and TRBJ1-5, the full variable domain reads ETGVTQSPTHLIKTRGQQVTLRCSSQSGHNTVSWYQQALGQGPQFIFQYYREEENGRGNFPPRFSGLQFPNYSSELNVNALELDDSALYLCASSLDNQPQHFGDGTRLSIL.

This clone has a single count. J is TRBJ1-2 and V is TRBV19; TRBD1 agrees at 7 bases. CDR3 length: 18 residues. The ends lost 7 bases at V and 0 bases at J; junction bases unmatched: 17. CDR1 and CDR2 (germline): LNHDA, SQIVND (reference sequence). The CDR3 nucleotides read TGTGCCAGTACCTCCCTATTCATTGGACAGGACCCTAACTATGGCTACACCTTC. It yields the protein CASTSLFIGQDPNYGYTF.

Only one count was recorded for this clone. V and J are TRBV19 and TRBJ2-2, with TRBD2 as a possible D gene (5 bases). The germline V gene has CDR1 LNHDA and CDR2 SQIVND (reference sequence). V was trimmed by 5 bases and J by 7 bases, leaving 8 bases between them. This CDR3 has 12 residues. CDR3 nucleotide sequence: TGTGCCAGTAGTGGGAGCGACGGGGAGCTGTTTTTT. Its translation is CASSGSDGELFF.

This clone occurred once. The rearrangement links TRBV19 to TRBJ1-2, with TRBD1 matching over 7 bases. The ends lost 7 bases at V and 4 bases at J; junction bases unmatched: 9. The germline CDR1 and CDR2 sequences are LNHDA and SQIVND (reference sequence). This CDR3 has 14 residues. CDR3: CASTQDRALYGYTF. The DNA for the CDR3 is TGTGCCAGTACCCAAGACAGGGCCCTCTATGGCTACACCTTC.

The rearrangement uses TRBV15 and TRBJ2-5; D possibly corresponds to TRBD2 (5 bases). The V gene's germline CDR1 is LNHNV and CDR2 YYDKDF (reference sequence). CDR3 length: 14 amino acids. Between the trimmed V and J ends, which lost 0 bases and 3 bases, there was a span of 8 bases. CDR3 protein: CATSRDRREETQYF. The CDR3 DNA is TGTGCCACCAGCAGAGATAGGCGGGAAGAGACCCAGTACTTC.